What follows are 10 T cell receptor beta chains derived from one specimen sequenced in a study of blood T cell repertoires in COVID-19. Generated by immunoSEQ multiplex PCR, the TCRdb table keeps only in-frame clones and is missing some. The repertoire consists of 110,000 to 150,000 clones, with around 76% occurring once and the leading ten covering 4% to 4.5%. Source material: peripheral blood. The receptors were gathered from a man in his sixties with acute or convalescent COVID-19.

The J gene is TRBJ2-1, the V gene TRBV20-1; D is unresolved. Germline V CDR1 and CDR2: DFQATT, SNEGSKA (reference sequence). The CDR3 sequence is 11 residues long. The germline V and J ends were trimmed by 3 bases and 8 bases, with 8 bases remaining between them. CDR3 residues: CSASDSHEQFF. DNA for the CDR3: TGCAGTGCTAGTGACTCCCATGAGCAGTTCTTC.

This clone was observed a few times. The genes are TRBV11-2 and TRBJ2-7; D is perhaps TRBD1 (6 bases). The CDR3 covers 14 residues. CDR1 is SGHAT and CDR2 is FQNNGV in the germline V gene. V was trimmed by 5 bases and J by 6 bases, leaving 17 bases between them. The CDR3 DNA reads as TGTGCCAGCAGCCCCTGGGACAAAAACTTCGAGCAGTACTTC. The encoded protein is CASSPWDKNFEQYF. The complete variable domain, with remaining parts taken from reference TRBV11-2 and TRBJ2-7, reads EAGVAQSPRYKIIEKRQSVAFWCNPISGHATLYWYQQILGQGPKLLIQFQNNGVVDDSQLPKDRFSAERLKGVDSTLKIQPAKLEDSAVYLCASSPWDKNFEQYFGPGTRLTVT.

This clone was found once. The rearrangement uses TRBV21-1 and TRBJ2-7; whether TRBD1, the table's D call, matches the DNA was not checked. TRBV21-1 is termed a pseudogene. CDR3 size: 21 residues. The CDR3 sequence is CASTHASRAGGPGDSAYEQYF. The DNA for the CDR3 is TGTGCCAGCACCCACGCCTCGCGGGCAGGGGGTCCTGGGGACTCTGCCTACGAGCAGTACTTC.

The chain links TRBV3-1 (or the pseudogene TRBV3-2) to TRBJ2-1, with 14 bases identical to TRBD2. CDR1 and CDR2 (germline): LGHDT, YNNKEL (reference sequence). Trimming took 7 bases from V and 1 from J; bases not matched to a gene: 12. The CDR3 has 19 amino acids. The CDR3 loop is CASTLTGTSGSRSYNEQFF. As DNA, the CDR3 is TGTGCCAGCACCCTTACCGGGACTAGCGGGAGCCGGTCCTACAATGAGCAGTTCTTC.

This clone was found a few times. This sequence joins TRBV7-9 and TRBJ1-4, with D possibly matching TRBD1 (5 bases). Germline V gene data show CDR1 as SEHNR and CDR2 as FQNEAQ (reference sequence). The CDR3 runs 15 residues. Trimming pared 1 base from V and 8 bases from J, leaving 14 bases between. The chain's CDR3 is CASSLGRARGEKLFF. The CDR3 DNA is TGTGCCAGCAGCTTAGGCAGGGCTCGAGGCGAAAAACTGTTTTTT.

This rearrangement joins TRBV2 to TRBJ2-5; 10 bases are shared with TRBD2. The CDR3 consists of 14 residues. Trimming removed 4 bases from V and 10 bases from J; junction bases left unmatched: 9. Looked up from germline, CDR1 is SNHLY and CDR2 is FYNNEI. CDR3 in amino acids: CASSGGAGGGDQYF. In nucleotides, the CDR3 is TGTGCCAGCAGTGGAGGAGCGGGAGGGGGGGACCAGTACTTC. Combining the CDR3 with reference TRBV2 and TRBJ2-5 gives the whole variable domain EPEVTQTPSHQVTQMGQEVILRCVPISNHLYFYWYRQILGQKVEFLVSFYNNEISEKSEIFDDQFSVERPDGSNFTLKIRSTKLEDSAMYFCASSGGAGGGDQYFGPGTRLLVL.

A single count supports this clone. The genes are TRBV30 and TRBJ1-1; 11 bases are a match to TRBD1. The CDR3 is 14 amino acids. CDR1 is GTSNPN and CDR2 is SVGIG in the germline V gene (reference sequence). With V trimmed by 4 bases and J by 4 bases, 5 bases remained unmatched. DNA for the CDR3: TGTGCCTGGACCCCGGACAGGGGGCGCACTGAAGCTTTCTTT. Its protein is CAWTPDRGRTEAFF.

The V and J genes are TRBV28 and TRBJ2-7; possibly TRBD1 for D (6 bases). CDR1 and CDR2 (germline): MDHEN, SYDVKM. This CDR3 has 13 amino acids. The V and J ends lost 7 bases and 4 bases respectively, with 14 bases between them. The chain's CDR3 is CASKKGQSYEQYF. The CDR3 DNA sequence: TGTGCCAGCAAGAAAGGACAGAGTTACGAGCAGTACTTC.

V gene TRBV25-1 combines with J gene TRBJ2-2, with 8 bases identical to TRBD2. The CDR3 length is 13 residues. Germline V CDR1 and CDR2: MGHDK, SYGVNS. Trimming cost V 6 bases and J 3 bases; bases outside gene matches: 0. CDR3 DNA sequence: TGTGCCAGCAGGACTAGCGACACCGGGGAGCTGTTTTTT. Translation gives CASRTSDTGELFF.

This clone came up once. The chain couples TRBV3-1 (or the pseudogene TRBV3-2) to TRBJ2-5; the D is unclear. This CDR3 comprises 12 residues. Trimming shortened V by 1 base and J by 4 bases, and 4 bases separated the two germline ends. CDR1 and CDR2 (germline): LGHDT, YNNKEL (reference sequence). CDR3 loop: CASSQGAETQYF. CDR3 in DNA: TGTGCCAGCAGCCAAGGGGCAGAGACCCAGTACTTC.